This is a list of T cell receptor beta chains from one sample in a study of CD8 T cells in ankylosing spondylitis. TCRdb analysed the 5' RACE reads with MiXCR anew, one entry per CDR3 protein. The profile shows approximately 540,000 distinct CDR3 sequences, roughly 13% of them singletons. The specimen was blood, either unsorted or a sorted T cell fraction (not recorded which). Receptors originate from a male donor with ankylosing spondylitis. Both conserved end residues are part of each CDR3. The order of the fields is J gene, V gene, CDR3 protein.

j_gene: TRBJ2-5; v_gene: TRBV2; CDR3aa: CASSEGLAGTPRETQYF
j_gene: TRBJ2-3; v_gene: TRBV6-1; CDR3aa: CASSSTSEGADTQYF
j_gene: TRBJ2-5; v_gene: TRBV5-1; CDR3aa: CASSLGRGTREQETQYF
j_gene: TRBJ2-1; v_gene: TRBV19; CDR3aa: CASSILAGVAYNEQFF
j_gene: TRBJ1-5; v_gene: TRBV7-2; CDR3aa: CASSLEDRAAQHF
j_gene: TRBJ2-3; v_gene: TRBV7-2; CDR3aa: CASTYSRSSGRGEF
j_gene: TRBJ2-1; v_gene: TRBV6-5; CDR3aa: CASSYEWGNSYNEQFF
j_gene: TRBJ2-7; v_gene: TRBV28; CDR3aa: CASTVGLAYEQYF
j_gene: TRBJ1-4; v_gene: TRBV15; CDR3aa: CAIRREDRDYEKLFF
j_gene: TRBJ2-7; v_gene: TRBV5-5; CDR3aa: CASSPGLACYEQYF
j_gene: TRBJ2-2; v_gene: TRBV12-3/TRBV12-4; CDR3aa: CASSRETRVGELFF
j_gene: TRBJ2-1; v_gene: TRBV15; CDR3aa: CATSSRASGINEQFF
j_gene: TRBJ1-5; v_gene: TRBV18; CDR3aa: CASSPPGQGGYSNQPQHF
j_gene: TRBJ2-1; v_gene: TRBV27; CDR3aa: CASRVAPGHVAQFF
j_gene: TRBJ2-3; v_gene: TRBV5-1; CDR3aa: CASSTKLAGGTDTQYF
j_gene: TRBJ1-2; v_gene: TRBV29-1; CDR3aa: CSVGTLANYGYTF
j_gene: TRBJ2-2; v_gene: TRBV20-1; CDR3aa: CSAGFSSGSTGELFF